This paragraph reports one T cell receptor (beta chain). The CDR3 length is 20 residues. V shed 5 bases and J 5 bases; nucleotides not matched to a gene: 15. Germline V gene sequence: CDR1 SNHLY, CDR2 FYNNEI. The data were produced by immunoSEQ multiplex PCR, yet TCRdb's version contains in-frame clones alone and is incomplete. The repertoire consists of under 150,000 clones, with about 96% occurring once and the leading ten covering about 0.42%. The record originates from a study of T cell changes during pregnancy in multiple sclerosis. This receptor was taken from a female donor with multiple sclerosis, enrolled in a pregnancy study. This sequence joins TRBV2 and TRBJ2-2; 15 nucleotides align to TRBD2. This specimen consisted of peripheral blood, obtained after pregnancy. The CDR3 coding sequence is TGTGCCAGCAGTTCGCCTAATTCACCGGGACTAGCGGGAGGTACCGGGGAGCTGTTTTTT. Translated, it gives CASSSPNSPGLAGGTGELFF.